Presented here are 7 T cell receptor beta chains from one specimen sequenced in a study of cytotoxic CD8 clonotypes in ibrutinib-treated CLL. Data came from immunoSEQ multiplex PCR; TCRdb stores just in-frame clones and leaves some out. This sample has some 140,000 clones, with more than 85% found just once. The sequences come from PBMCs, collected after 12 months of ibrutinib treatment. The receptors come from a human donor with chronic lymphocytic leukemia.

The chain links TRBV19 to TRBJ2-7, with TRBD1 identical over 7 bases. The CDR3 contains 15 residues. Germline V gene sequence: CDR1 LNHDA, CDR2 SQIVND (reference sequence). With 7 bases clipped from V and 2 bases from J, the junction kept 11 bases outside the gene matches. For the CDR3, the DNA is TGTGCCAGTACCCCCCGCTGGACAGGCACCTACGAGCAGTACTTC. Its protein is CASTPRWTGTYEQYF.

The rearrangement links TRBV11-2 to TRBJ2-7; 14 bases map to TRBD2. With 7 bases clipped from V and 6 bases from J, the junction kept 14 bases outside the gene matches. Per the germline V gene, CDR1 is SGHAT and CDR2 is FQNNGV. The CDR3 loop spans 17 amino acids. The CDR3: CASNPGLAGGKGSEQYF. DNA of the CDR3: TGTGCCAGCAACCCCGGACTAGCGGGAGGTAAAGGGTCCGAGCAGTACTTC.

The chain joins TRBV10-3 to TRBJ2-6; 10 bases map to TRBD1. V trimming: 6 bases; J trimming: 4 bases; junction bases outside the gene matches: 15. CDR1 and CDR2 (germline): ENHRY, SYGVKD. The CDR3 has 19 amino acids. This chain's CDR3 is CAISALATGGAGGANVLTF. The CDR3 DNA sequence: TGTGCCATCAGCGCGTTGGCGACAGGGGGCGCGGGCGGGGCCAACGTCCTGACTTTC.

The chain employs TRBV6-6 and TRBJ2-3; D remains ambiguous. The germline V and J ends were trimmed by 5 bases and 3 bases, with 15 bases remaining between them. CDR3 size: 15 residues. The germline gives CDR1 MNHNY, CDR2 SVGAGI (reference sequence). CDR3 sequence: CASSATVALTDTQYF. The CDR3 region has the DNA TGTGCCAGCAGTGCGACTGTGGCTTTAACAGATACGCAGTATTTT.

The chain's CDR3 is CASNTTPGTGKGEQYF. CDR3 coding DNA: TGCGCCAGCAACACCACCCCCGGGACAGGGAAAGGCGAGCAGTACTTC. The genes are TRBV5-1 and TRBJ2-7, with TRBD1 matching over 9 bases. The CDR3 has 16 amino acids. Germline V gives CDR1 SGHRS, CDR2 YFSETQ. V lost 6 bases, J lost 6 bases, and 16 bases stayed unmatched.

V usage is TRBV9 and J usage is TRBJ1-2; TRBD1 is a possible D gene (6 bases). The CDR3 spans 14 residues. V lost 6 bases, J lost 3 bases, and 15 bases lay in between. Germline values: CDR1 SGDLS, CDR2 YYNGEE. The CDR3 loop reads CASTRGTGYYGYTF. In DNA form, the CDR3 reads TGTGCCAGCACGCGGGGTACAGGGTACTATGGCTACACCTTC.

V and J are TRBV28 and TRBJ2-7; TRBD1 aligns across 8 bases. Germline V gives CDR1 MDHEN, CDR2 SYDVKM. This CDR3 is built from 15 residues. Losses at the gene ends were 3 bases for V and 5 bases for J; bases not matched to a gene: 9. CDR3 protein: CASSFLPAQGDEQYF. CDR3 sequence (DNA): TGTGCCAGCAGTTTCCTGCCGGCACAGGGGGACGAGCAGTACTTC.